This T cell receptor beta chain derives from a study of T-cell memory formation after mild COVID-19. Study-wide context: TCR clusters showed largely donor specificity.

This CDR3 has 15 residues. J was trimmed by 7 bases and V by 6 bases; bases with no gene match: 13. Germline V gives CDR1 MNHNY, CDR2 SVGAGI (reference sequence). This clonotype was counted between two and nine times. Antigen: not known. Study-level points and caveats: Cross-reactive memory apparently joined, as some responding clones appeared in pre-infection memory. CD4/CD8 balance characterized clones contracting day 15 to 85, and CD4+ skew characterized later expanders.

Libraries for TCRalpha and TCRbeta carried sample barcodes and unique molecular identifiers via 5'RACE. From the 5' RACE reads, TCRdb called clonotypes with MiXCR, one entry per CDR3 protein. In the table there are about 430,000 distinct CDR3 sequences, roughly 17% of which are singletons. J is TRBJ2-7 and V is TRBV6-6; 9 bases are shared with TRBD1. Sequencing was performed on PBMCs or a T cell subset sorted from them (not recorded which). The TCR sequence derives from a man aged 18 to 35 who had mild COVID-19 (a few samples of this study predate the infection). Cell type and time point are not known. The CDR3 DNA reads as TGTGCCAGCAGGTCCCCGGGACAGGGCTTGGGGGAGCAGTACTTC. Its protein product is CASRSPGQGLGEQYF.